The clone carrying this T cell receptor beta chain was counted between two and nine times. Antigen: not known. Germline-derived CDR1 and CDR2 are SGHVS and FNYEAQ. Trimming left V 5 bases short and J 4 bases short, with 18 bases between. CDR3 length: 16 residues. TCRdb reprocessed the 5' RACE reads with MiXCR, giving one entry per CDR3 protein. This table has about 79,000 distinct CDR3 sequences, over 9% appearing once. This sample was included in a study of early T cells in non-severe SARS-CoV-2 infection. Study results and caveats: Missing private and CD4 specificities, VDJdb matching favored anti-spike CD8 responses.

Sequenced: whole blood. The chain is built from TRBV7-6 and TRBJ2-1; D is perhaps TRBD1 or TRBD2 (5 bases each). The clonotype comes from an adult who was a healthcare worker with PCR-confirmed SARS-CoV-2 infection or an uninfected control (not recorded which). CDR3 residues: CASSITWDRGYNEQFF. CDR3 in DNA: TGTGCCAGCAGCATAACCTGGGACCGAGGATACAATGAGCAGTTCTTC.